This record covers a single T cell receptor (beta chain). Its antigen is unknown. The ends lost 6 bases at V and 6 bases at J; junction bases unmatched: 6. There are 13 residues in the CDR3. From germline, CDR1 is MDHEN and CDR2 SYDVKM. This specimen belongs to a study of immune evolution from preneoplasia to lung adenocarcinoma. Study-level results: KRAS-mutant nodules had the highest T cell clonality.

Sequencing was performed with immunoSEQ multiplex PCR; in TCRdb, only in-frame clones are kept and a portion is missing. The sample includes roughly 4,800 clones, approximately 83% of them seen just once. Material for sequencing was FFPE atypical adenomatous hyperplasia tissue from the lung. This sample's subset: atypical adenomatous hyperplasia (AAH), lung preneoplasia. The origin of this receptor is a person aged 65 to 79 with lung adenocarcinoma. This sequence joins TRBV28 and TRBJ1-1; 8 bases are a match to TRBD1. The CDR3 sequence is CASRPGGRPEAFF. CDR3 nucleotide sequence: TGTGCCAGCAGACCAGGGGGCAGGCCTGAAGCTTTCTTT.